Listed below are T cell receptor beta chains from one sample, sequenced in a study of shared clonotypes between healthy human individuals. Data came from immunoSEQ multiplex PCR; TCRdb stores just in-frame clones and leaves some out. The sample includes about 1.9 million clones, around 93% seen only once; the top ten take 1.5% to 2%. The specimen was naive CD8+ T cells from PBMCs. The source of these receptors is a man in his late teens or twenties in good health. Some clones in this sample may be carry-over from other donors' samples. The CDR3 runs from the conserved cysteine through the conserved F or W. Fields, in order: J gene, clone size, V gene, D gene, CDR3 protein, CDR3 DNA. The D gene is left open where the match is weak. Rows may omit the clone size; those that give it use once, few, many or a size class.

J: TRBJ2-7; size: .; V: TRBV27; D: TRBD1; CDR3: CASTRGQGEPYEQYF; DNA: TGTGCCAGCACGCGAGGACAGGGGGAACCCTACGAGCAGTACTTC
J: TRBJ1-3; size: .; V: TRBV6-1; D: TRBD1; CDR3: CASSDGTGRNTIYF; DNA: TGTGCCAGCAGTGATGGGACAGGGAGAAACACCATATATTTT
J: TRBJ1-2; size: .; V: TRBV7-9; D: .; CDR3: CASSSPGIHSQHGYTF; DNA: TGTGCCAGCAGCTCACCGGGAATCCATTCACAGCATGGCTACACCTTC
J: TRBJ1-5; size: .; V: TRBV19; D: .; CDR3: CASTHVSGSNQPQHF; DNA: TGTGCCAGTACCCACGTCTCGGGGAGCAATCAGCCCCAGCATTTT
J: TRBJ2-3; size: .; V: TRBV6-6; D: .; CDR3: CASSYSLGPSVDTQYF; DNA: TGTGCCAGCAGTTACTCATTGGGACCGTCCGTAGATACGCAGTATTTT
J: TRBJ2-2; size: once; V: TRBV11-1; D: .; CDR3: CASSLVGDNTGELFF; DNA: TGTGCCAGCAGCTTAGTGGGAGATAACACCGGGGAGCTGTTTTTT
J: TRBJ2-7; size: .; V: TRBV9; D: TRBD1; CDR3: CASSPRQGDVIEQYF; DNA: TGTGCCAGCAGCCCGCGACAGGGCGACGTGATTGAGCAGTACTTC
J: TRBJ2-1; size: .; V: TRBV27; D: .; CDR3: CASSPGGGNEQFF; DNA: TGTGCCAGCAGTCCAGGTGGGGGAAATGAGCAGTTCTTC
J: TRBJ1-1; size: .; V: TRBV10-2; D: TRBD1; CDR3: CASSERVRQGADTEAFF; DNA: TGCGCCAGCAGTGAGAGGGTGCGACAGGGGGCGGACACTGAAGCTTTCTTT
J: TRBJ2-7; size: .; V: TRBV5-1; D: .; CDR3: CASSFGTDYEQYF; DNA: TGCGCCAGCAGCTTCGGGACTGACTACGAGCAGTACTTC
J: TRBJ2-3; size: .; V: TRBV7-2; D: .; CDR3: CASSPGLAGRTDTQYF; DNA: TGTGCCAGCAGCCCGGGTCTTGCAGGGAGGACCGATACGCAGTATTTT
J: TRBJ1-6; size: .; V: TRBV4-3; D: TRBD1; CDR3: CASSPDRGNSPLHF; DNA: TGCGCCAGCAGCCCCGACAGGGGCAATTCACCCCTCCACTTT
J: TRBJ2-4; size: .; V: TRBV19; D: .; CDR3: CASRNRDGKNIQYF; DNA: TGTGCCAGTAGAAACCGGGACGGAAAAAACATTCAGTACTTC
J: TRBJ1-5; size: once; V: TRBV27; D: .; CDR3: CASSLLGGGGPQHF; DNA: TGTGCCAGCAGTTTATTGGGGGGGGGTGGGCCCCAGCATTTT
J: TRBJ2-1; size: .; V: TRBV1; D: .; CDR3: CTSSLGSELGLNEQFF; DNA: TGCACCAGCAGCCTTGGTAGCGAGCTTGGTTTGAATGAGCAGTTCTTC
J: TRBJ1-5; size: .; V: TRBV28; D: TRBD1; CDR3: CASSPTGGKQPQHF; DNA: TGTGCCAGCAGTCCGACAGGGGGCAAACAGCCCCAGCATTTT
J: TRBJ2-5; size: .; V: TRBV10-3; D: TRBD1; CDR3: CAISEGQGFQETQYF; DNA: TGTGCCATCAGTGAGGGACAGGGGTTCCAAGAGACCCAGTACTTC
J: TRBJ1-5; size: few; V: TRBV9; D: TRBD1; CDR3: CASSRDRDLGPQHF; DNA: TGTGCCAGCTCTCGGGACAGGGACCTTGGGCCCCAGCATTTT
J: TRBJ2-5; size: .; V: TRBV27; D: .; CDR3: CASSPRGAGMETQYF; DNA: TGTGCCAGCAGTCCGAGGGGGGCGGGGATGGAGACCCAGTACTTC
J: TRBJ2-7; size: .; V: TRBV29-1; D: TRBD2; CDR3: CSVGGRGTSGSGSDEQYF; DNA: TGCAGCGTTGGGGGGAGGGGCACCAGCGGGAGTGGATCGGACGAGCAGTACTTC
J: TRBJ1-1; size: .; V: TRBV28; D: .; CDR3: CASSSGVSNTEAFF; DNA: TGTGCCAGCAGTTCGGGTGTTTCGAACACTGAAGCTTTCTTT
J: TRBJ2-2; size: .; V: TRBV27; D: .; CDR3: CASSPRRAGELFF; DNA: TGTGCCAGCAGTCCTCGAAGGGCGGGGGAGCTGTTTTTT
J: TRBJ2-1; size: once; V: TRBV4-2; D: TRBD2; CDR3: CASSQERGLAGGEQFF; DNA: TGTGCCAGCAGCCAAGAACGGGGACTAGCGGGAGGTGAGCAGTTCTTC
J: TRBJ2-6; size: once; V: TRBV7-8; D: .; CDR3: CASSQDNGGQTSGANVLTF; DNA: TGTGCCAGCAGCCAAGACAACGGAGGGCAGACCTCTGGGGCCAACGTCCTGACTTTC
J: TRBJ2-7; size: .; V: TRBV19; D: .; CDR3: CASSDAGNYEQYF; DNA: TGTGCCAGTAGCGATGCAGGGAACTACGAGCAGTACTTC
J: TRBJ2-1; size: .; V: TRBV27; D: .; CDR3: CASSLLGNEQFF; DNA: TGTGCCAGCAGTTTACTCGGCAATGAGCAGTTCTTC
J: TRBJ2-3; size: .; V: TRBV6-1; D: .; CDR3: CASSEWRGPSTDTQYF; DNA: TGTGCCAGCAGTGAATGGCGGGGGCCCAGCACAGATACGCAGTATTTT
J: TRBJ1-2; size: .; V: TRBV27; D: .; CDR3: CASSPGAFTRVYGYTF; DNA: TGTGCCAGCAGCCCTGGGGCCTTCACTCGTGTCTATGGCTACACCTTC
J: TRBJ1-2; size: .; V: TRBV9; D: TRBD1; CDR3: CASSPAQGADGYTF; DNA: TGTGCCAGCAGCCCCGCACAGGGGGCGGATGGCTACACCTTC
J: TRBJ1-3; size: .; V: TRBV28; D: TRBD1; CDR3: CASSLGQGDNTIYF; DNA: TGTGCCAGCAGTCTCGGACAGGGGGACAACACCATATATTTT
J: TRBJ1-2; size: .; V: TRBV19; D: TRBD1; CDR3: CASSAGQGPFYGYTF; DNA: TGTGCCAGTAGCGCGGGACAGGGCCCCTTCTATGGCTACACCTTC
J: TRBJ2-7; size: .; V: TRBV4-2; D: .; CDR3: CASSQLSGDGAYEQYF; DNA: TGTGCCAGCAGCCAACTCAGTGGGGACGGAGCCTACGAGCAGTACTTC
J: TRBJ2-5; size: .; V: TRBV4-1; D: .; CDR3: CASSRSRLGLETQYF; DNA: TGCGCCAGCAGCCGCTCGCGACTGGGCCTGGAGACCCAGTACTTC
J: TRBJ2-7; size: .; V: TRBV7-9; D: .; CDR3: CASSHGSRSYEQYF; DNA: TGTGCCAGCAGCCACGGGTCCAGATCCTACGAGCAGTACTTC
J: TRBJ2-7; size: .; V: TRBV19; D: TRBD2; CDR3: CASSAGTRSLHEQYF; DNA: TGTGCCAGTAGTGCCGGGACTAGATCTCTTCACGAGCAGTACTTC
J: TRBJ2-7; size: .; V: TRBV10-3; D: .; CDR3: CAIRPTLGSYEQYF; DNA: TGTGCCATCAGGCCTACATTAGGCTCCTACGAGCAGTACTTC
J: TRBJ1-2; size: .; V: TRBV9; D: .; CDR3: CASSAGGGSSGYTF; DNA: TGTGCCAGCAGCGCCGGCGGGGGCTCAAGTGGCTACACCTTC
J: TRBJ2-3; size: .; V: TRBV7-9; D: TRBD2; CDR3: CASSLGVAGDGTDTQYF; DNA: TGTGCCAGCAGCTTAGGGGTAGCGGGAGATGGCACAGATACGCAGTATTTT
J: TRBJ2-1; size: .; V: TRBV7-9; D: .; CDR3: CASSEGQGQFF; DNA: TGTGCCAGCAGCGAGGGACAAGGGCAGTTCTTC
J: TRBJ1-4; size: .; V: TRBV28; D: .; CDR3: CASRYSGEDEKLFF; DNA: TGTGCCAGCCGTTATAGCGGGGAGGACGAAAAACTGTTTTTT
J: TRBJ2-1; size: few; V: TRBV25-1; D: .; CDR3: CASSQHDDYNEQFF; DNA: TGTGCCAGCAGTCAACATGACGACTACAATGAGCAGTTCTTC
J: TRBJ2-7; size: .; V: TRBV4-1; D: .; CDR3: CASSQADNPYEQYF; DNA: TGCGCCAGCAGCCAAGCTGACAACCCCTACGAGCAGTACTTC